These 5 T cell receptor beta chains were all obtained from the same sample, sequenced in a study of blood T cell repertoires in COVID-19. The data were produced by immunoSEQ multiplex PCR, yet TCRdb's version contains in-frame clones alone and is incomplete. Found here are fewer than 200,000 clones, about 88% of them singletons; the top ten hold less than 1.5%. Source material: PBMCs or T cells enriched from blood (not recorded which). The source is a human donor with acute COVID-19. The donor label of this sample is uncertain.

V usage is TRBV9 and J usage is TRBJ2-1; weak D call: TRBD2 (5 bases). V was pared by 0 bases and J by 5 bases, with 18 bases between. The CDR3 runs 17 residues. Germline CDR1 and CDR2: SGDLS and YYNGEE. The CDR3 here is CASSVAKRAVGNNEQFF. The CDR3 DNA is TGTGCCAGCAGCGTAGCGAAGAGGGCGGTTGGGAACAATGAGCAGTTCTTC. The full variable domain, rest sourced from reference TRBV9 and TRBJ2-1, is DSGVTQTPKHLITATGQRVTLRCSPRSGDLSVYWYQQSLDQGLQFLIQYYNGEERAKGNILERFSAQQFPDLHSELNLSSLELGDSALYFCASSVAKRAVGNNEQFFGPGTRLTVL.

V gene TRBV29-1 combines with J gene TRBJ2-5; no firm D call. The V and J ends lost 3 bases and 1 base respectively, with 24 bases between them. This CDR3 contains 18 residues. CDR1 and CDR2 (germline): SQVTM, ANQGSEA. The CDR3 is CSVDFGDRWSPSQETQYF. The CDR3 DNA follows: TGCAGCGTTGATTTCGGCGACCGGTGGAGTCCGAGCCAAGAGACCCAGTACTTC.

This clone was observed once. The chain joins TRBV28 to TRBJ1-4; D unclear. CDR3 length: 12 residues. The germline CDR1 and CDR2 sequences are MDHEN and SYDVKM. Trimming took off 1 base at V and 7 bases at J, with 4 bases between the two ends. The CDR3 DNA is TGTGCCAGCAGTTTATCGGTTGAAAAACTGTTTTTT. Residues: CASSLSVEKLFF.

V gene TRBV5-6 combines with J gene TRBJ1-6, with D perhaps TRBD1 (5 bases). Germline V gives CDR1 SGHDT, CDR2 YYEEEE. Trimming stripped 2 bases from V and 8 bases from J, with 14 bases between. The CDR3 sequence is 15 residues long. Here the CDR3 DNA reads TGTGCCAGCAGCTTACGGGGGTCTTACGATTCACCCCTCCACTTT. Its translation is CASSLRGSYDSPLHF.

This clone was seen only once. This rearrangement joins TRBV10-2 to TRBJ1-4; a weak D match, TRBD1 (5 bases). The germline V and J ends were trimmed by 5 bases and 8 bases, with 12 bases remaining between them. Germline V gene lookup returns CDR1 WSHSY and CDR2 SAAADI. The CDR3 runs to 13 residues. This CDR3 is CASSYDSNEKLFF. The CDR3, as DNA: TGCGCCAGCAGTTATGACAGTAACGAAAAACTGTTTTTT.